This T cell receptor (beta chain) was obtained from a study of T-cell memory formation after mild COVID-19 (dated by TCRdb to about 2021). Background on the whole study: TCR sequence clusters from the two donors were largely donor specific. Two young, previously healthy adult volunteers, one female and one male, were included in the cohort. Longitudinal TCRalpha and TCRbeta repertoire sequencing tracked T-cell clones expanding and contracting after mild COVID-19 in a couple of donors.

PBMCs were isolated by Ficoll-Paque density gradient centrifugation. Points on this clonotype: What antigen it recognizes has not been identified. One base away there is no much larger clone; base qualities are not given.

Sequencing instrument: Illumina NovaSeq 6000. TCRalpha and TCRbeta cDNA libraries were built by 5'RACE with constant-segment primers, adding sample barcodes and unique molecular identifiers. Trizol reagent was used to extract RNA from every sample. Libraries were amplified in two PCR steps, with a second sample barcode and Illumina TruSeq adapters added in the second step. The libraries were sequenced on an Illumina NovaSeq using 2 x 150 bp paired-end reads. On the study's bioinformatics: The reads were demultiplexed and collapsed into UMI-guided consensus sequences using migec v1.2.7. Using mixcr v2.1.11, UMI consensuses were aligned to TRA and TRB V and J templates and then assembled into clonotypes. A clonotype was counted as expanded or contracted only when both edgeR and NoisET called the clonotype significant, with the noise models trained on biological replicates. For edgeR calls, a false discovery rate-adjusted p below 0.01 and a log2 fold-change threshold of 1 were applied. As an exploratory analysis of dynamics, max-normalized trajectories of the 1000 most abundant clonotypes were examined with PCA combined with hierarchical clustering. Separately sequenced CD4+ and CD8+ repertoires were used to assign the CD4 or CD8 phenotype of responding clones. TCRdb redid the processing of the public reads, applying fastp at Q25 and MiXCR, and retained in-frame beta chains. All rows with the same CDR3 protein become a single entry with the most common DNA and genes. The V and J calls shown here were made by TCRdb, not taken from the authors' results. The sample table contains roughly 120,000 distinct CDR3 sequences; only one count was recorded for 16% of them. Around 13% of the sample comes from the top ten.

Unmatched junction bases come to 19, with V trimmed by 9 bases and J by 0 bases. Via the germline V gene (reference sequence), CDR1 is LNHDA and CDR2 SQIVND. The CDR3 goes from the cysteine to the phenylalanine over 18 residues. Only CDR3 DNA is held: 54 bases, read in frame from base 1. What the authors observed across the whole study: Contracting CD4+ clones turned up mainly in the CM and EM memory subsets, whereas EMRA was where CD8+ clones were enriched. Only a couple of mild cases were covered by the study, and larger cohorts that include severe cases with pre-infection samples were considered necessary. Some responding clones were detected in pre-infection memory, which suggested that pre-existing cross-reactive memory T cells had joined the SARS-CoV-2 response. SARS-CoV-2 specificity of the second-wave clones peaking on day 37 was not confirmed. Clones contracting from day 15 to 85 had balanced CD4/CD8 phenotypes, while a second wave expanding from day 15 to 37 was biased towards CD4+.

The chain joins TRBV19 to TRBJ1-2; 7 central nucleotides agree with TRBD1. The sequence was collected from an adult woman who had mild COVID-19 (a few samples of this study predate the infection). The sample titles of this study are shuffled in the database, so cell type and time point are left out; the donor was told from shared clones. The sample taken for sequencing was PBMCs or a T cell subset sorted from them (not recorded which). The base sequence is TGTGCCAGCAAAGACGACAGGGAATTTCCGATACCTAACTATGGCTACACCTTC. Its coded protein is CASKDDREFPIPNYGYTF.